A single sample gave rise to the 30 T cell receptor beta chains below, sequenced in a study of T cell changes during pregnancy in multiple sclerosis. Repertoires were generated with immunoSEQ multiplex PCR, while TCRdb's copy carries only in-frame clones and drops some. The table lists under 80,000 clones, 85% to 95% of them singletons, with over 2% in the top ten. The specimen was peripheral blood, collected before pregnancy. The receptors originated from a female donor with multiple sclerosis, enrolled in a pregnancy study.

There are a few counts of this clone. The chain joins TRBV6-4 to TRBJ2-2; no clear D. Germline assignment: CDR1 MRHNA and CDR2 SNTAGT. V was shortened by 5 bases and J by 4 bases, with 8 bases between the two germline ends. There are 13 residues in the CDR3. CDR3 protein: CASSQTPTGELFF. The DNA for the CDR3 is TGTGCCAGCAGTCAGACACCCACCGGGGAGCTGTTTTTT.

The chain couples TRBV4-1 to TRBJ2-3; tentative D call: TRBD2 (7 bases). CDR1 MGHRA and CDR2 YSYEKL come from the germline V gene. The V gene lost 4 bases and the J gene lost 2 bases, with 19 bases spanning the gap. The CDR3 sequence is 17 residues long. The CDR3, as DNA: TGCGCCAGCAGCCTCGTGTTTGGGGGGGCCTCCACAGATACGCAGTATTTT. This sequence encodes CASSLVFGGASTDTQYF.

V usage is TRBV7-8 and J usage is TRBJ1-4; a possible D gene is TRBD1 (5 bases). V gave up 5 bases and J gave up 3 bases, with 10 bases separating them. The germline V gene has CDR1 SGHVS and CDR2 FQNEAQ. The CDR3 spans 14 residues. The CDR3: CASSLGRANEKLFF. CDR3 DNA sequence: TGTGCCAGCAGCCTGGGCAGGGCTAATGAAAAACTGTTTTTT.

This chain joins TRBV14 and TRBJ1-5; D might be TRBD1 (5 bases). V was trimmed by 3 bases and J by 0 bases, leaving 12 bases between them. The CDR3 loop spans 16 amino acids. Germline lookup yields CDR1 SGHDN and CDR2 FVKESK. The CDR3 reads CASSQQDTHSNQPQHF. CDR3 nucleotides: TGTGCCAGCAGCCAGCAGGACACACATAGCAATCAGCCCCAGCATTTT.

This clone was observed once. The V gene is TRBV25-1, the J gene TRBJ2-1; perhaps TRBD2 as D (6 bases). Trimming shortened V by 5 bases and J by 6 bases, and 14 bases separated the two germline ends. Germline CDR1 MGHDK, CDR2 SYGVNS. This CDR3 comprises 14 residues. CDR3 sequence: CASSRRLESNEQFF. The CDR3 nucleotides read TGTGCCAGCAGTAGGAGACTAGAAAGCAATGAGCAGTTCTTC.

This clone was observed a single time. The V gene is TRBV7-9, the J gene TRBJ1-1; D gene uncertain. CDR1 is SEHNR, CDR2 FQNEAQ, per germline (reference sequence). V lost 5 bases to trimming and J lost 1 base, with 8 bases between them. The CDR3 is 13 amino acids. CDR3 loop: CASSQEENTEAFF. The CDR3, as DNA: TGTGCCAGCAGCCAGGAAGAGAACACTGAAGCTTTCTTT.

The chain has TRBV5-1 and TRBJ2-3; weak D call: TRBD1 (6 bases). CDR1 is SGHRS and CDR2 is YFSETQ in the germline V gene. The CDR3 is 17 residues long. Trimming took off 4 bases at V and 3 bases at J, with 21 bases between the two ends. The CDR3 DNA reads TGCGCCAGCAGCCCCTTGACAGGCCTCTCGGGGACAGATACGCAGTATTTT. It encodes CASSPLTGLSGTDTQYF. The full variable domain, completed using reference TRBV5-1 and TRBJ2-3, is KAGVTQTPRYLIKTRGQQVTLSCSPISGHRSVSWYQQTPGQGLQFLFEYFSETQRNKGNFPGRFSGRQFSNSRSEMNVSTLELGDSALYLCASSPLTGLSGTDTQYFGPGTRLTVL.

V is TRBV27 and J is TRBJ1-6; 12 positions agree with TRBD1. Germline loops: CDR1 MNHEY, CDR2 SMNVEV (reference sequence). Trimming took 3 bases from V and 10 from J; bases not matched to a gene: 4. This CDR3 spans 15 amino acids. CDR3: CASSFSGTGGSPLHF. The CDR3, as DNA: TGTGCCAGCAGTTTTTCAGGGACAGGGGGCTCACCCCTCCACTTT.

The genes are TRBV5-6 and TRBJ2-7, with D tentatively TRBD1 (6 bases). Germline CDR1 and CDR2: SGHDT and YYEEEE. Between the trimmed V and J ends, which lost 4 bases and 5 bases, there was a span of 13 bases. The CDR3 covers 13 residues. CDR3 nucleotide sequence: TGTGCCAGCAGCGTTGGTAGGGGGAACGAGCAGTACTTC. Its protein is CASSVGRGNEQYF. Full variable domain (remainder filled in from reference TRBV5-6 and TRBJ2-7): DAGVTQSPTHLIKTRGQQVTLRCSPKSGHDTVSWYQQALGQGPQFIFQYYEEEERQRGNFPDRFSGHQFPNYSSELNVNALLLGDSALYLCASSVGRGNEQYFGPGTRLTVT.

The chain is built from TRBV28 and TRBJ2-1; TRBD1 might be the D (5 bases). CDR1 is MDHEN, CDR2 SYDVKM, per germline. V lost 5 bases and J lost 0, with 11 bases in between. The CDR3 is made up of 15 amino acids. CDR3 nucleotide sequence: TGTGCCAGCAGTGGGGCGCGTAGCTCCTACAATGAGCAGTTCTTC. Translated, it gives CASSGARSSYNEQFF.

The V call is TRBV2, the J call TRBJ1-5, with 9 nucleotides matching TRBD1. The CDR3 extends over 15 amino acids. Germline V CDR1 and CDR2: SNHLY, FYNNEI. Trimming at V came to 9 bases and at J to 7 bases, leaving 13 bases not matched to a gene. CDR3 protein: CASSPGTGSGQPQHF. The CDR3 DNA reads as TGTGCCAGTAGTCCCGGGACAGGGAGTGGCCAGCCCCAGCATTTT.

This chain uses TRBV7-2 with TRBJ2-7, with D uncertain. V lost 2 bases and J 2 bases, leaving 4 bases between the germline ends. The length of the CDR3 is 12 residues. Germline CDR1 is SGHTA and CDR2 is FQGNSA. The CDR3 coding sequence is TGTGCCAGCAGCTTATCTACCTACGAGCAGTACTTC. This gives the protein CASSLSTYEQYF.

The chain uses TRBV11-3 and TRBJ1-6; 10 bases are shared with TRBD1. Trimming took 6 bases from V and 9 from J; bases not matched to a gene: 5. The CDR3 runs 14 residues. The germline gives CDR1 SGHNT, CDR2 YENEEA. The CDR3: CASRTGQGSSPLHF. The CDR3 DNA reads TGTGCCAGCAGAACGGGACAGGGGAGTTCACCCCTCCACTTT.

This chain connects TRBV9 to TRBJ1-2, with TRBD1 as a possible D gene (5 bases). There are 14 residues in the CDR3. CDR1 and CDR2 (germline): SGDLS, YYNGEE. V shed 3 bases and J shed 8 bases, with 17 bases lying between them. CDR3 sequence reads: CASSATGTRYGYTF. In DNA, the CDR3 is TGTGCCAGCAGCGCAACCGGGACTCGATACGGCTACACCTTC.

This chain connects TRBV30 to TRBJ1-3; D is possibly TRBD1 (6 bases). V was clipped by 4 bases and J by 6 bases, with 13 bases between them. Germline V gene sequence: CDR1 GTSNPN, CDR2 SVGIG (reference sequence). The CDR3 has 13 amino acids. The CDR3 loop reads CAWTVGQENTIYF. CDR3 nucleotides: TGTGCCTGGACCGTGGGACAAGAAAACACCATATATTTT.

The chain joins TRBV27 to TRBJ2-1; 7 bases are a match to TRBD1. The ends lost 4 bases at V and 9 bases at J; junction bases unmatched: 9. The CDR3 contains 14 residues. Germline CDR1 MNHEY, CDR2 SMNVEV (reference sequence). The CDR3: CASSSINRGFEQFF. The CDR3 nucleotides read TGTGCCAGCAGTTCGATCAACAGGGGATTTGAGCAGTTCTTC.

The chain combines TRBV9 with TRBJ2-1; no clear D. The germline V and J ends were trimmed by 0 bases and 0 bases, with 7 bases remaining between them. The CDR3 is 15 residues long. Germline V CDR1 and CDR2: SGDLS, YYNGEE. CDR3 sequence reads: CASSVGGASYNEQFF. The CDR3 DNA reads as TGTGCCAGCAGCGTAGGAGGTGCCTCCTACAATGAGCAGTTCTTC.

The V and J genes are TRBV4-3 and TRBJ1-2; 7 nucleotides match TRBD1. CDR3 length: 15 residues. After removal of 0 bases from V and 3 bases from J, the junction contained 4 bases not matched to a gene. From germline, CDR1 is LGHNA and CDR2 YSLEER. In nucleotides, the CDR3 is TGCGCCAGCAGCCAAGATGGGGGACAGCACTATGGCTACACCTTC. It yields the protein CASSQDGGQHYGYTF.

The chain recombines TRBV4-2 with TRBJ1-5, with D possibly being TRBD1 (6 bases). Trimming pared 2 bases from V and 0 bases from J, leaving 20 bases between. Germline values: CDR1 LGHNA, CDR2 YNFKEQ. The CDR3 length is 19 residues. The CDR3 sequence is CASSQRQVGAGDSNQPQHF. The CDR3 DNA reads TGTGCCAGCAGCCAAAGACAGGTAGGGGCTGGGGATAGCAATCAGCCCCAGCATTTT.

This clone was seen only once. The J gene is TRBJ2-3, the V gene TRBV28; 9 bases align to TRBD2. The CDR3 sequence is 20 residues long. The V and J ends lost 5 bases and 2 bases, in that order; junction bases with no gene match: 20. Germline CDR1 reads MDHEN; CDR2 reads SYDVKM. CDR3 nucleotide sequence: TGTGCCAGCAGTCCTCAGAAGGGTGCGGGAGGGCCCGAGGACACAGATACGCAGTATTTT. Translated, it gives CASSPQKGAGGPEDTDTQYF.

The chain uses TRBV27 and TRBJ2-1; TRBD2 agrees at 11 bases. V gave up 5 bases and J gave up 4 bases; unmatched junction bases: 13. Germline-derived CDR1 and CDR2 are MNHEY and SMNVEV (reference sequence). The CDR3 loop spans 18 amino acids. The CDR3 reads CASSGRVLAGGLYNEQFF. The CDR3, as DNA: TGTGCCAGCAGTGGGAGGGTCTTAGCGGGAGGGCTATACAATGAGCAGTTCTTC.

This chain joins TRBV19 and TRBJ1-5; 8 bases align to TRBD1. Germline loops: CDR1 LNHDA, CDR2 SQIVND (reference sequence). Trimming at V came to 3 bases and at J to 2 bases, leaving 3 bases not matched to a gene. The CDR3 spans 15 residues. Here the CDR3 DNA reads TGTGCCAGTAGTATGGAGACAGGGGGCAATCAGCCCCAGCATTTT. This gives the protein CASSMETGGNQPQHF.

This clone is a singleton in its sample. The rearrangement uses TRBV5-6 and TRBJ2-7; D is possibly TRBD2 (5 bases). Germline V gives CDR1 SGHDT, CDR2 YYEEEE. Trimming shortened V by 4 bases and J by 3 bases, and 17 bases separated the two germline ends. The CDR3 contains 15 residues. The CDR3: CASSRRSGWDYEQYF. The CDR3 bases are TGTGCCAGCAGCCGGAGGTCGGGTTGGGACTACGAGCAGTACTTC.

The chain has TRBV4-3 and TRBJ1-1; 12 bases align to TRBD1. CDR3 size: 17 residues. V gave up 6 bases and J gave up 6 bases; unmatched junction bases: 14. Looked up from germline, CDR1 is LGHNA and CDR2 is YSLEER. CDR3 bases: TGCGCCAGCAGTTATGCCGGGACAGGGGGCCGTTTTGCTGAAGCTTTCTTT. The encoded protein is CASSYAGTGGRFAEAFF.

The genes are TRBV9 and TRBJ2-7; D unclear. The CDR3 is made up of 16 amino acids. V lost 4 bases, J lost 0 bases, and 17 bases lay in between. Per germline, CDR1 SGDLS and CDR2 YYNGEE. Here the CDR3 DNA reads TGTGCCAGCAGCCAATCCCCAGCACCTAGCTCCTACGAGCAGTACTTC. Translation gives CASSQSPAPSSYEQYF.

This sequence joins TRBV4-3 and TRBJ2-7; D call uncertain. Deletions cut 0 bases from V and 4 bases from J, with 7 bases between. The CDR3 has 13 amino acids. Germline CDR1 is LGHNA and CDR2 is YSLEER. DNA for the CDR3: TGCGCCAGCAGCCAAGATATCTTGTACGAGCAGTACTTC. As protein: CASSQDILYEQYF.

This rearrangement joins TRBV7-9 to TRBJ1-4; TRBD1 matches at 7 bases. With V trimmed by 1 base and J by 8 bases, 4 bases remained unmatched. The CDR3 spans 14 residues. Germline CDR1 is SEHNR and CDR2 is FQNEAQ (reference sequence). The CDR3 reads CASSLVAGGEKLFF. DNA of the CDR3: TGTGCCAGCAGCTTAGTCGCAGGGGGGGAAAAACTGTTTTTT.

This sequence joins TRBV7-2 and TRBJ1-4; possible D gene TRBD1, 6 bases. This CDR3 spans 16 amino acids. V lost 5 bases and J lost 0, with 13 bases in between. Germline CDR1 reads SGHTA; CDR2 reads FQGNSA. CDR3 coding DNA: TGTGCCAGCAGCCTGGACAGCGTGGCAACTAATGAAAAACTGTTTTTT. This sequence encodes CASSLDSVATNEKLFF.

DNA for the CDR3: TGTGCCAGCAGCTTCGACAGTTCAGAGACCCAGTACTTC. This codes for CASSFDSSETQYF. J is TRBJ2-5 and V is TRBV7-2; possible D gene TRBD1, 5 bases. V gave up 3 bases and J gave up 4 bases, with 9 bases separating them. Germline loops: CDR1 SGHTA, CDR2 FQGNSA. This CDR3 spans 13 amino acids.

This chain uses TRBV29-1 with TRBJ2-3; 8 bases are a match to TRBD2. The CDR3 length is 13 residues. With V trimmed by 8 bases and J by 0 bases, 4 bases remained unmatched. In germline, CDR1 is SQVTM, CDR2 ANQGSEA. CDR3 nucleotides: TGCAGCATTAGCGGGGCTAGCACAGATACGCAGTATTTT. Amino acid sequence: CSISGASTDTQYF.